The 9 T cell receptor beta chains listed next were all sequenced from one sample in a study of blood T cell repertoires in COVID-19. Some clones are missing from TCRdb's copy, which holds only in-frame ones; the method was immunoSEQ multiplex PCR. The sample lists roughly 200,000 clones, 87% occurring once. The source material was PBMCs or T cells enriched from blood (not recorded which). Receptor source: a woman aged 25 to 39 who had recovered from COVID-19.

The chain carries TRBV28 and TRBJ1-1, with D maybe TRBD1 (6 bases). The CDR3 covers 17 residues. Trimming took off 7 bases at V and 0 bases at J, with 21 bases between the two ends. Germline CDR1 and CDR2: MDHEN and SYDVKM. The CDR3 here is CASKIFGGAGLNTEAFF. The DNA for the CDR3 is TGTGCCAGCAAAATTTTCGGGGGGGCGGGCCTGAACACTGAAGCTTTCTTT.

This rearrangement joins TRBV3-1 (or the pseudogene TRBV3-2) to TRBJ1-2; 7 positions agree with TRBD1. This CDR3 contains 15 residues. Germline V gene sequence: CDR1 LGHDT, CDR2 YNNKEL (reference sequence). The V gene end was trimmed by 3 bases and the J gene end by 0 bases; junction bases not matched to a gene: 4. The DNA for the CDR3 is TGTGCCAGCAGCCAGGGACAGAATTCTAACTATGGCTACACCTTC. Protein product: CASSQGQNSNYGYTF.

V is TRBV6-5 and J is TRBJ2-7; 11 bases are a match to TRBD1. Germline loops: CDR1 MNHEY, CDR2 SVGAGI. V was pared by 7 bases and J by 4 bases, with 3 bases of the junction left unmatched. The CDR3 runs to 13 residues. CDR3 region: CASNRDRGYEQYF. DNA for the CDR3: TGTGCCAGCAACAGGGACAGGGGGTACGAGCAGTACTTC.

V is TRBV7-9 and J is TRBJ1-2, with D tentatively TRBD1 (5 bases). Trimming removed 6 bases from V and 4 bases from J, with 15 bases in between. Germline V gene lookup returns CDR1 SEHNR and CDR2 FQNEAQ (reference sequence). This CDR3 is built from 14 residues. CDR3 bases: TGTGCCAGCAGGACCACCGGGACTGCCTATGGCTACACCTTC. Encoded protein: CASRTTGTAYGYTF.

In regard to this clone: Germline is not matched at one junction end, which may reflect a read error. The CDR3 coding sequence is TGTGCCAGCAGGACCACCTATTCGGGACAGGGGAACTCTGGCTACACCTTC. It codes for CASRTTYSGQGNSGYTF. The genes are TRBV27 and TRBJ1-2, with 10 nucleotides matching TRBD1. This CDR3 is 17 amino acids long. Germline CDR1 and CDR2: MNHEY and SMNVEV (reference sequence).

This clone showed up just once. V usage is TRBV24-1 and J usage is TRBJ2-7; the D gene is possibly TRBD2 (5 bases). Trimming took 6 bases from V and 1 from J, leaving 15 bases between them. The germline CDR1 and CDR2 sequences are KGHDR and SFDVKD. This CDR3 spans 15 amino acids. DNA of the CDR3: TGTGCCACCAGTCCCCGGGGAGCGTCGTCCTACGAGCAGTACTTC. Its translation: CATSPRGASSYEQYF.

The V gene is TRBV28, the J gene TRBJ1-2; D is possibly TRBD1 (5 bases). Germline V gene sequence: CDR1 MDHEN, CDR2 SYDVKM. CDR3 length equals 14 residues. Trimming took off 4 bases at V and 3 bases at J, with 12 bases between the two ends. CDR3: CASSSTEIDYGYTF. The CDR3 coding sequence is TGTGCCAGCAGTTCGACAGAGATCGACTATGGCTACACCTTC.

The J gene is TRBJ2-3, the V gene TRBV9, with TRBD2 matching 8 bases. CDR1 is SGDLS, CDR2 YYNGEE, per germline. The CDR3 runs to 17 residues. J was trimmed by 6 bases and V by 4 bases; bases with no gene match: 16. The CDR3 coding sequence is TGTGCCAGCAGCTCCGGAATGAGCGGGGGCCTCTCGGATACGCAGTATTTT. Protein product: CASSSGMSGGLSDTQYF.

CDR3 coding DNA: TGCGCCAGCAGCCTCGACAGAGCGAACACTGAAGCTTTCTTT. Translation: CASSLDRANTEAFF. This chain uses TRBV5-1 with TRBJ1-1; TRBD1 is a possible D gene (5 bases). V lost 4 bases, J lost 1 base, and 11 bases lay in between. This CDR3 spans 14 amino acids. CDR1 is SGHRS, CDR2 YFSETQ, per germline.